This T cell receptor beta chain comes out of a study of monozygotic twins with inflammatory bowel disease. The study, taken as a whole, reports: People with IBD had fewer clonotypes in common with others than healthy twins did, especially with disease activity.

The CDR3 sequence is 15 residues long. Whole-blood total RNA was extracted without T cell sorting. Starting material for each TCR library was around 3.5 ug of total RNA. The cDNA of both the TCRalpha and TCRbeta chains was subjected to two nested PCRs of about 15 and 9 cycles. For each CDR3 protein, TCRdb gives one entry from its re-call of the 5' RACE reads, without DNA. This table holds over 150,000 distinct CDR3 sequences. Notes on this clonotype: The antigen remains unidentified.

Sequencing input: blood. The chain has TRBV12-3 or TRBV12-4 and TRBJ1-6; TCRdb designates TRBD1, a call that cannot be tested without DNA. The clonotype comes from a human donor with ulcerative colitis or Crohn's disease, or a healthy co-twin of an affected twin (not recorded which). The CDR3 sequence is CASSLRQGAGSPLHF.